This T cell receptor (beta chain) appears in the sequencing data of a study of cytomegalovirus exposure and HLA in healthy donors. In its sample, this clone was seen a few times. The PCR was carried out with 60 Vbeta primers and 13 Jbeta primers. The table came from immunoSEQ multiplex PCR; TCRdb's copy has only in-frame clones and leaves some out. Found here are under 200,000 clones, 79% of them singletons; the top ten hold around 0.74%. Trimming cost V 2 bases and J 5 bases, with 12 bases left between them. This CDR3 has 14 residues. Germline lookup yields CDR1 MNHEY and CDR2 SVGAGI. This TCR derives from a middle-aged woman in good health and CMV-seronegative. The specimen sequenced was PBMCs. The J gene is TRBJ1-2, the V gene TRBV6-5, with D possibly TRBD1 on 5 matching bases. CDR3 residues: CASSYTLDSYGYTF. CDR3 bases: TGTGCCAGCAGTTACACCTTAGACAGTTATGGCTACACCTTC.